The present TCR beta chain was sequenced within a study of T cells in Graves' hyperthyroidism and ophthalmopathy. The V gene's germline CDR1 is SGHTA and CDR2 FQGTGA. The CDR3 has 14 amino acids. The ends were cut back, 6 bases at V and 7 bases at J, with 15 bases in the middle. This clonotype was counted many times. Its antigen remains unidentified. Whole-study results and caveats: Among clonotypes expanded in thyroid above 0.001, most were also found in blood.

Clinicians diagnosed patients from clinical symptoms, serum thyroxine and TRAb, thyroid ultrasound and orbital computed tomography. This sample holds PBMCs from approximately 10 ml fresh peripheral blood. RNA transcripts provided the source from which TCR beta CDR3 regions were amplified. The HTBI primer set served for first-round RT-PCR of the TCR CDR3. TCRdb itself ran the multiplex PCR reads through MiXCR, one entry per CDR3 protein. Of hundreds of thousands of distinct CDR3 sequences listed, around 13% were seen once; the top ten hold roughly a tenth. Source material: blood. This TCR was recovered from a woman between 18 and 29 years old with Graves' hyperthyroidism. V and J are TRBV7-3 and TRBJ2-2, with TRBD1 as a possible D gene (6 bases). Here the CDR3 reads CASREAGVGGELFF. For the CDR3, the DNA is TGTGCCAGCAGGGAGGCAGGGGTCGGCGGGGAGCTGTTTTTT.